One TCR beta chain is described in this entry. Trimming removed 1 base from V and 2 bases from J; junction bases left unmatched: 1. This CDR3 has 14 amino acids. Germline loops: CDR1 GTSNPN, CDR2 SVGIG (reference sequence). This record comes from a study of blood T cell repertoires in COVID-19. At the level of the study: From T cells, B-cell-depleted T cells, or PBMCs came the material, which was cDNA or gDNA.

Produced via immunoSEQ multiplex PCR; TCRdb's table is partial and in-frame only. The data show 250,000 to 300,000 clones, with over 75% seen just once and around 13% held by the top ten. This clonotype was obtained from a woman aged 60-75 years with acute or convalescent COVID-19. The V and J genes are TRBV30 and TRBJ2-3, with 9 bases that match TRBD2. Sequencing input: peripheral blood. The CDR3 nucleotides read TGTGCCTGGAGTGCTAGCGGGGTCACAGATACGCAGTATTTT. Residues: CAWSASGVTDTQYF.